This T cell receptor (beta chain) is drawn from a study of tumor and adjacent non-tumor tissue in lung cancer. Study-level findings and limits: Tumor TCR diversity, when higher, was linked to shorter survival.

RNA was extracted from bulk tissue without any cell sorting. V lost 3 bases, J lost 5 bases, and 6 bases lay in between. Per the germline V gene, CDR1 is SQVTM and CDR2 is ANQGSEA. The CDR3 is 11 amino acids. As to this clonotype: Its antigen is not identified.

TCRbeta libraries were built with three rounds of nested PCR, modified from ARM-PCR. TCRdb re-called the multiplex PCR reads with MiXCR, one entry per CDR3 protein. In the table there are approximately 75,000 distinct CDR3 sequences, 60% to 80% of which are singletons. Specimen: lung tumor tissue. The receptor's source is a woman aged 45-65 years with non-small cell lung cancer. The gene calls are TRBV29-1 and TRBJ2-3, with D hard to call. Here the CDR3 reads CSVDIIDTQYF. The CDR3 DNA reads TGCAGCGTTGACATCATAGATACGCAGTATTTT.